This T cell receptor (beta chain) was identified during a study of cytomegalovirus exposure and HLA in healthy donors. PCR was performed using 60 Vbeta and 13 Jbeta primers. TCRdb's table, derived via immunoSEQ multiplex PCR, lists solely in-frame clones and lacks some. Of approximately 170,000 clones listed, approximately 84% were seen once; the top ten hold about 5%. The V gene end was trimmed by 2 bases and the J gene end by 5 bases; junction bases not matched to a gene: 12. The germline gives CDR1 SGDLS, CDR2 YYNGEE. This CDR3 spans 18 amino acids. The sequencing sample was made of PBMCs. The sequence derives from a woman in her forties or fifties in good health and CMV-seropositive. The rearrangement links TRBV9 to TRBJ2-3; 12 bases are shared with TRBD2. The CDR3 DNA sequence: TGTGCCAGCAGCGTGGGGGCTAGCGGGGGGGCAGAGGGAGATACGCAGTATTTT. Translation: CASSVGASGGAEGDTQYF.